Below, 28 T cell receptor beta chains from the same sample are listed, as sequenced in a study of T-cell memory formation after mild COVID-19. Each CDR3 protein gets one entry after TCRdb re-called the 5' RACE reads with MiXCR. The sample lists 200,000 to 300,000 distinct CDR3 sequences; roughly a sixth were seen once. Input material: PBMCs or a T cell subset sorted from them (not recorded which). Receptor source: a man in his late teens or twenties who had mild COVID-19 (a few samples of this study predate the infection). Cell type and time point are not known.

CDR3 protein: CASSYGGSTEAFF. CDR3 sequence (DNA): TGTGCCAGCAGTTACGGGGGAAGCACTGAAGCTTTCTTT. The chain is built from TRBV6-6 and TRBJ1-1; tentatively, D is TRBD1 (5 bases). Per germline, CDR1 MNHNY and CDR2 SVGAGI (reference sequence). The CDR3 runs 13 residues. V was pared by 2 bases and J by 4 bases, with 8 bases between.

At least ten counts were recorded for this clonotype. This chain connects TRBV10-3 to TRBJ2-7; perhaps TRBD2 as D (6 bases). Germline loops: CDR1 ENHRY, CDR2 SYGVKD. This CDR3 comprises 14 residues. V lost 4 bases and J 5 bases, leaving 15 bases between the germline ends. For the CDR3, the DNA is TGTGCCATCAGTGGACTTTTTGGAGGGGACGAGCAGTACTTC. It translates to CAISGLFGGDEQYF.

This clonotype was detected a few times. The V call is TRBV20-1, the J call TRBJ2-7; D is undetermined. From germline, CDR1 is DFQATT and CDR2 SNEGSKA (reference sequence). The ends were cut back, 3 bases at V and 0 bases at J, with 12 bases in the middle. The CDR3 loop spans 14 amino acids. Here the CDR3 reads CSASKVRSSYEQYV. CDR3 DNA sequence: TGCAGTGCTAGCAAAGTGAGGAGCTCCTACGAGCAGTACGTC.

The chain uses TRBV6-5 and TRBJ2-5; D is possibly TRBD2 (6 bases). V dropped 0 bases and J dropped 4 bases, with 12 bases sitting between them. CDR1 is MNHEY and CDR2 is SVGAGI in the germline V gene. The CDR3 totals 15 residues. The CDR3 loop reads CASSYSTGGRETQYF. The CDR3 bases are TGTGCCAGCAGTTACTCGACCGGGGGACGAGAGACCCAGTACTTC.

This clonotype was detected only a few times. This chain links TRBV4-3 with TRBJ1-3; TRBD1 is a possible D gene (5 bases). V was cut by 2 bases and J by 1 base, with 12 bases left in between. Germline V lookup: CDR1 LGHNA, CDR2 YSLEER. The CDR3 sequence is 16 residues long. The CDR3 sequence: CASSQQTASSGNTIYF. The DNA of the CDR3 is TGCGCCAGCAGCCAACAGACAGCATCATCTGGAAACACCATATATTTT.

This clonotype has ten or more counts. The chain recombines TRBV7-2 with TRBJ2-1; D possibly corresponds to TRBD2 (6 bases). CDR1 is SGHTA and CDR2 is FQGNSA in the germline V gene. V lost 1 base and J 1 base, leaving 8 bases between the germline ends. The CDR3 runs to 15 residues. The CDR3 is CASSLEGLSYNEQFF. CDR3 DNA: TGTGCCAGCAGCTTAGAGGGACTGTCCTACAATGAGCAGTTCTTC.

The chain's CDR3 is CASSPNRGTEAFF. CDR3 bases: TGTGCCAGCAGTCCGAACAGGGGGACTGAAGCTTTCTTT. V is TRBV6-2 or TRBV6-3 and J is TRBJ1-1, with TRBD1 matching over 8 bases. V gave up 5 bases and J gave up 5 bases; unmatched junction bases: 4. The V gene's germline CDR1 is MNHEY and CDR2 SVGEGT. CDR3 length equals 13 residues.

This clonotype was seen more than once but under ten times. The genes are TRBV4-1 and TRBJ1-5; no clear D gene. V was pared by 3 bases and J by 4 bases, with 16 bases between. Germline CDR1 MGHRA, CDR2 YSYEKL. CDR3 length equals 16 residues. CDR3 loop: CASSHRLGDFNQPQHF. The CDR3 nucleotides read TGCGCCAGCAGCCATCGCCTCGGGGATTTTAATCAGCCCCAGCATTTT.

This chain uses TRBV7-3 with TRBJ1-3; D not resolved. There are 15 residues in the CDR3. Germline V gives CDR1 SGHTA, CDR2 FQGTGA. The V end lost 2 bases, the J end lost 0 bases, and 8 bases lay between the germline ends. CDR3 residues: CASSLGPGSGNTIYF. The CDR3 DNA is TGTGCCAGCAGCTTAGGACCCGGCTCTGGAAACACCATATATTTT.

The chain carries TRBV7-3 and TRBJ2-1; TRBD2 is a possible D gene (6 bases). Germline CDR1 and CDR2: SGHTA and FQGTGA. Trimming took 4 bases from V and 0 from J, leaving 19 bases between them. The CDR3 is made up of 18 amino acids. This chain's CDR3 is CASSSSALALSSYNEQFF. Here the CDR3 DNA reads TGTGCCAGCAGCTCATCGGCCCTAGCGTTGTCCTCCTACAATGAGCAGTTCTTC.

This clonotype has only a few counts. The chain has TRBV6-5 and TRBJ2-1; D might be TRBD2 (6 bases). Looked up from germline, CDR1 is MNHEY and CDR2 is SVGAGI. The germline V and J ends were trimmed by 3 bases and 13 bases, with 10 bases remaining between them. This CDR3 comprises 11 residues. CDR3 sequence reads: CASSYRGVQFF. The CDR3, as DNA: TGTGCCAGCAGTTATCGCGGGGTCCAGTTCTTC.

V gene TRBV12-3 or TRBV12-4 combines with J gene TRBJ2-3; maybe TRBD2 (6 bases). V was pared by 5 bases and J by 1 base, with 19 bases between. The CDR3 length is 17 residues. DNA of the CDR3: TGTGCCAGCAGTCTTCTTATCACTAGCCGTCGCACAGATACGCAGTATTTT. Residues: CASSLLITSRRTDTQYF.

The J gene is TRBJ2-3, the V gene TRBV12-5, with D perhaps matching TRBD2 (6 bases). CDR1 and CDR2 (germline): LGHNT, FRNRAP. The CDR3 is 15 residues long. Trimming shortened V by 4 bases and J by 5 bases, and 16 bases separated the two germline ends. The CDR3 reads CASGSPGGAGDTQYF. The CDR3 DNA is TGTGCTAGTGGTTCCCCAGGCGGGGCTGGAGATACGCAGTATTTT.

The gene calls are TRBV12-3 or TRBV12-4 and TRBJ2-1, with 7 bases that match TRBD2. This CDR3 spans 13 amino acids. V shed 6 bases and J 6 bases; nucleotides not matched to a gene: 5. CDR3 DNA sequence: TGTGCCAGCAGGGGAGCGGGGACCAATGAGCAGTTCTTC. It specifies CASRGAGTNEQFF.

J is TRBJ2-5 and V is TRBV5-1; 7 bases match TRBD1. The CDR3 sequence is 14 residues long. The ends lost 5 bases at V and 2 bases at J; junction bases unmatched: 6. In germline, CDR1 is SGHRS, CDR2 YFSETQ. As DNA, the CDR3 is TGCGCCAGCAGAGCGACAGGGACGCAAGAGACCCAGTACTTC. Amino acids: CASRATGTQETQYF.

A few counts support this clonotype. The chain carries TRBV6-5 and TRBJ1-1, with 8 bases identical to TRBD1. This CDR3 is 16 amino acids long. V shed 5 bases, J shed 3 bases, and the junction held 11 bases outside the gene matches. CDR1 and CDR2 from the germline V gene are MNHEY and SVGAGI. The CDR3 sequence: CASSKTGAAKDTEAFF. DNA for the CDR3: TGTGCCAGCAGTAAGACAGGGGCCGCCAAAGACACTGAAGCTTTCTTT.

The chain employs TRBV7-2 and TRBJ2-3, with a possible D match to TRBD2 (5 bases). Germline CDR1 SGHTA, CDR2 FQGNSA. The CDR3 is 15 amino acids. V gave up 0 bases and J gave up 0 bases, with 7 bases separating them. CDR3 residues: CASSLARTSTDTQYF. The CDR3 nucleotides are TGTGCCAGCAGCTTAGCCCGGACTAGCACAGATACGCAGTATTTT.

This clonotype was counted between two and nine times. The gene calls are TRBV25-1 and TRBJ2-2; D perhaps matches TRBD2 (6 bases). The CDR3 is made up of 14 amino acids. V lost 4 bases and J lost 0, with 6 bases in between. Germline V CDR1 and CDR2: MGHDK, SYGVNS. For the CDR3, the DNA is TGTGCCAGCAGTGGGGGGGCGAACACCGGGGAGCTGTTTTTT. This translates into CASSGGANTGELFF.

This clonotype was recorded a few times. The rearrangement links TRBV20-1 to TRBJ2-3, with 12 nucleotides matching TRBD2. The germline V gene has CDR1 DFQATT and CDR2 SNEGSKA (reference sequence). This CDR3 has 14 amino acids. The J segment lost 4 bases and the V segment lost 3 bases, leaving 2 bases of the junction unmatched. The CDR3 DNA sequence: TGCAGTGCTAGGACTAGCGGGGGCGCAGATACGCAGTATTTT. Its translation: CSARTSGGADTQYF.

The chain couples TRBV9 to TRBJ1-1, with no clear D. The V gene lost 0 bases and the J gene lost 1 base, with 13 bases spanning the gap. This CDR3 region has 16 residues. Germline CDR1 reads SGDLS; CDR2 reads YYNGEE. The CDR3 protein is CASSVASVGGNTEAFF. The CDR3, as DNA: TGTGCCAGCAGCGTAGCCTCCGTTGGTGGGAACACTGAAGCTTTCTTT.

V gene TRBV4-3 combines with J gene TRBJ1-4; TRBD1 agrees at 7 bases. The CDR3 is 13 residues long. Germline V gives CDR1 LGHNA, CDR2 YSLEER. Losses at the gene ends were 5 bases for V and 8 bases for J; bases not matched to a gene: 5. CDR3 protein: CASSSGTEEKLFF. DNA for the CDR3: TGCGCCAGCAGCTCGGGGACAGAAGAAAAACTGTTTTTT.

V gene TRBV4-2 combines with J gene TRBJ1-5; possible D gene TRBD1, 5 bases. In germline, CDR1 is LGHNA, CDR2 YNFKEQ. Trimming removed 3 bases from V and 1 base from J, with 7 bases in between. The CDR3 has 14 residues. This CDR3 reads CASSHRDSNQPQHF. DNA for the CDR3: TGTGCCAGCAGCCATCGGGACAGCAATCAGCCCCAGCATTTT.

This chain joins TRBV7-9 and TRBJ2-3; D is uncertain. This CDR3 region has 14 residues. The V and J ends lost 1 base and 2 bases respectively, with 7 bases between them. Per the germline V gene, CDR1 is SEHNR and CDR2 is FQNEAQ (reference sequence). The CDR3 reads CASSLGAFTDTQYF. As DNA, the CDR3 is TGTGCCAGCAGCTTAGGAGCGTTCACAGATACGCAGTATTTT.

This clonotype was counted between two and nine times. V is TRBV12-3 or TRBV12-4 and J is TRBJ1-5; D not certain. The V and J ends lost 2 bases and 5 bases respectively, with 4 bases between them. This CDR3 contains 12 residues. The CDR3 sequence: CASSLQHQPQHF. DNA of the CDR3: TGTGCCAGCAGTTTACAGCATCAGCCCCAGCATTTT.

V gene TRBV3-1 combines with J gene TRBJ1-1; tentative D call: TRBD1 (6 bases). Looked up from germline, CDR1 is LGHDT and CDR2 is YNNKEL (reference sequence). This CDR3 region has 15 residues. The ends were cut back, 3 bases at V and 0 bases at J, with 11 bases in the middle. The CDR3 coding sequence is TGTGCCAGCAGCCAGGCACCAGGGGTGAACACTGAAGCTTTCTTT. This codes for CASSQAPGVNTEAFF.

This sequence joins TRBV18 and TRBJ1-3; D remains ambiguous. V dropped 5 bases and J dropped 0 bases, with 8 bases sitting between them. Germline CDR1 is KGHSH and CDR2 is LQKENI. CDR3 length equals 14 residues. CDR3 protein: CASSEQSSGNTIYF. The CDR3 nucleotides read TGTGCCAGCTCAGAACAGAGCTCTGGAAACACCATATATTTT.

This clonotype was recorded at least ten times. Relative to the germline gene, one junction end is altered; a read error may explain this. This sequence joins TRBV25-1 and TRBJ2-7, with 11 bases fitting TRBD1. In germline, CDR1 is MGHDK, CDR2 SYGVNS. The CDR3 totals 14 residues. This CDR3 reads CATSGDRGSYEQYF. CDR3 nucleotide sequence: TGTGCCACCAGTGGGGACAGGGGGTCCTACGAGCAGTACTTC.

The chain carries TRBV5-1 and TRBJ1-2; D is uncertain. The CDR3 spans 15 residues. Per the germline V gene, CDR1 is SGHRS and CDR2 is YFSETQ. V shed 1 base and J shed 4 bases, with 14 bases lying between them. DNA for the CDR3: TGCGCCAGCAGCTTGAGCACAAGTCAAGGCTATGGCTACACCTTC. Translation: CASSLSTSQGYGYTF.